Sequencing of this T cell receptor beta chain was carried out in a study of CD8 T cell repertoires and HIV-1 epitope variants (dated by TCRdb to between 2020 and 2021). Regarding the complete study: In separate culture wells, T cells were stimulated with each of twenty-five peptides that represented autologous and known Gag and Nef epitope variants. The epitopes tested were three Gag epitope families plus Nef HW9 and YT9. Control conditions included a CMV, EBV and flu peptide pool, the Ebola AY9 epitope as negative control, and a no-peptide well. A 1M T cell aliquot was kept as an uncultured baseline condition, separate from the approximately 80 T cell cultures. The cultures were grown for 10 days in IMDM with gentamicin, and half of the media was changed on days 3 and 7 with IL-2, IL-7 and IL-15 added. T cells were enriched with the EasySep Human T Cell Enrichment Kit and co-cultured with equal numbers of autologous T cell-negative cells as antigen-presenting cells. A total of approximately 83 T cell cultures were run, with each culture condition done in triplicate except for one peptide, which was done in duplicate.

The germline V gene (reference sequence) supplies CDR1 SEHNR and CDR2 FQNEAQ. The CDR3 sequence holds 16 residues, the cysteine and phenylalanine included. Only the CDR3 portion is preserved as DNA: 48 bases, with reading frame beginning at the first base. V sheds 2 bases and J sheds 4 bases, leaving 17 bases between their ends. The EasySep Human CD8+ T Cell Enrichment Kit was used on day 10 to isolate CD8+ T cells from every culture. This clone has only one observation. Its binding antigen is unknown. No much larger clonotype is one base removed from it; base qualities were not supplied. Sequencing of TCR beta CDR3 regions was done on the immunoSEQ platform at survey depth. The QIAamp DNA micro kit was used to extract genomic DNA from every cultured and uncultured CD8+ T cell population. The authors' analysis ran thus. Samples with fewer than 5,000 productive reads were excluded, which removed about 6% of the 75 HIV peptide-stimulated cultures. A MANAFEST web app trimmed sequences to CDR3 and removed nonproductive sequences, CDR3s under 5 amino acids, and those not starting C or ending F/W. Antigen-specific clonotypes had to expand in at least 2 of 3 replicates versus no-peptide control at FDR 0.01, only within one epitope family. A specific clonotype also had to show a frequency at least fivefold higher than in wells stimulated with peptides from other epitope families. TCRdb holds this immuneACCESS table with in-frame rearrangements only. Some clones are missing; in checked studies, unresolved V genes explain under half, and the rest has no known cause. D and trimming come from the DNA, and the V and J calls and clone size come from that table. This sample holds tens of thousands of clones; roughly 80% were observed only once. Approximately 24% of the sample lies in the top ten.

Here is what the overall study found, with its caveats: Five clonotypes recognized the Nef KF9 family and one clonotype recognized the HW9 family, while no responses to the TAALDMSHF plasma variant were seen. Of the nine antigen-specific TCR beta clonotypes identified, roughly six appeared cross-reactive for autologous or known escape epitope variants. The assay identified only TCR beta chains and indicated proliferation in response to antigen, without indicating T cell function or cytokine profile.

The source material was uncultured baseline CD8+ T cells from peripheral blood mononuclear cells (PBMCs). The V and J genes are TRBV7-9 and TRBJ1-2; confidence is insufficient to name the D gene. This receptor was identified in a male donor with HIV. The nucleotide sequence is TGTGCCAGCAGCTTAAGCGGACTAAATAACGGCTATGGCTACACCTTC. Translation gives CASSLSGLNNGYGYTF.